These 6 T cell receptor beta chains originate from one sample sequenced in a study of cytomegalovirus exposure and HLA in healthy donors. Primers included in the PCR were 60 Vbeta and 13 Jbeta primers. Assay used: immunoSEQ multiplex PCR; TCRdb lists only in-frame clones, some missing. Found here are some 130,000 clones, just under 80% of them singletons; the top ten hold roughly 1.5%. The sequenced sample consisted of PBMCs. The receptors were gathered from a woman between 18 and 29 years old in good health and CMV-seronegative.

A word on this clone: Other DNA sequences in the same sample also yield this CDR3. The rearrangement joins TRBV28 to TRBJ2-7, with TRBD2 matching over 7 bases. Trimming removed 4 bases from V and 0 bases from J; junction bases left unmatched: 3. Germline V CDR1 and CDR2: MDHEN, SYDVKM. CDR3 length equals 14 residues. The CDR3: CASSSPSGSYEQYF. The CDR3 nucleotides read TGTGCCAGCAGTTCCCCTAGCGGCTCCTACGAGCAGTACTTC.

The chain combines TRBV30 with TRBJ2-3; TRBD1 is a possible D gene (5 bases). Germline values: CDR1 GTSNPN, CDR2 SVGIG (reference sequence). Deletions cut 5 bases from V and 1 base from J, with 16 bases between. This CDR3 has 15 residues. This CDR3 reads CAWGSTDIRTDTQYF. CDR3 nucleotides: TGTGCCTGGGGTTCGACGGACATACGCACAGATACGCAGTATTTT.

The chain uses TRBV5-1 and TRBJ2-1, with TRBD1 matching over 8 bases. CDR3 size: 14 residues. CDR1 SGHRS and CDR2 YFSETQ come from the germline V gene. With 4 bases clipped from V and 5 bases from J, the junction kept 5 bases outside the gene matches. CDR3 nucleotides: TGCGCCAGCAGCCATACAGGGGGTGACAATGAGCAGTTCTTC. It codes for CASSHTGGDNEQFF.

The V call is TRBV4-2, the J call TRBJ1-1; 7 positions agree with TRBD1. The CDR3 totals 13 residues. Looked up from germline, CDR1 is LGHNA and CDR2 is YNFKEQ. V shed 6 bases, J shed 5 bases, and the junction held 6 bases outside the gene matches. As DNA, the CDR3 is TGTGCCAGCAGGGGTTTACAGGGGACTGAAGCTTTCTTT. Translating it yields CASRGLQGTEAFF.

This chain connects TRBV7-2 to TRBJ1-1; D is ambiguous. This CDR3 region has 15 residues. The germline CDR1 and CDR2 sequences are SGHTA and FQGNSA. The V end was cut by 4 bases, the J end by 5 bases, with 17 bases between. CDR3 in amino acids: CASSSGRVLGTEAFF. The CDR3, as DNA: TGTGCCAGCAGCTCGGGGAGGGTCCTCGGGACTGAAGCTTTCTTT.

This chain connects TRBV7-2 to TRBJ2-1; D is uncertain. The germline gives CDR1 SGHTA, CDR2 FQGNSA. The CDR3 runs to 12 residues. The V end was cut by 1 base, the J end by 10 bases, with 8 bases between. DNA of the CDR3: TGTGCCAGCAGCTTAGGGCTCTCCGAGCAGTTCTTC. Encoded protein: CASSLGLSEQFF.